This T cell receptor beta chain was recorded in a study of blood T cell repertoires in COVID-19. Study information: Sites in the United States, Italy and Spain provided acute and convalescent COVID-19 samples. In each case, the material was cDNA or gDNA derived from T cells, B-cell-depleted T cells, or PBMCs.

As originally analysed: Amplifying reference gene primers gave estimates of nucleated cell counts. Generated by immunoSEQ multiplex PCR, the TCRdb table keeps only in-frame clones and is missing some. V, J and clone size derive from that table, while D and trimming were established from the DNA sequence. Here the sample spans 250,000 to 350,000 clones, 87% being singletons. There are a few counts of this clone. J was trimmed by 6 bases and V by 6 bases; bases with no gene match: 8. Germline V gene lookup returns CDR1 MGHRA and CDR2 YSYEKL. The CDR3 totals 15 residues. The clonotype was recovered from a woman between 45 and 65 years old who had recovered from COVID-19. This chain connects TRBV4-1 to TRBJ1-5; TRBD1 aligns across 10 bases. Sequenced input: peripheral blood. CDR3 sequence: CASSPGQGNGQPQHF. The CDR3 DNA reads TGCGCCAGCAGTCCGGGACAGGGGAATGGTCAGCCCCAGCATTTT.